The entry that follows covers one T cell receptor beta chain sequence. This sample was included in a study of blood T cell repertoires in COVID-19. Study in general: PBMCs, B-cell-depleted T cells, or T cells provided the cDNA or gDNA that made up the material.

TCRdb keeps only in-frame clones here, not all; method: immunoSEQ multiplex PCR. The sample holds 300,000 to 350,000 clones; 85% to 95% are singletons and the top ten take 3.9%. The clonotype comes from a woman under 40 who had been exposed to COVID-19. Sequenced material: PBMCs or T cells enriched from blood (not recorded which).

CDR3 in DNA: TGTGCCAGCAGCTTACTAGCGGGTGGGGAGACCCAGTACTTC. This encodes CASSLLAGGETQYF. The J gene is TRBJ2-5, the V gene TRBV11-2; 8 bases map to TRBD2. V lost 2 bases and J lost 5; bases outside the gene matches: 4. Germline CDR1 SGHAT, CDR2 FQNNGV. The CDR3 runs to 14 residues. Full variable domain (outside the CDR3, taken from reference TRBV11-2 and TRBJ2-5): EAGVAQSPRYKIIEKRQSVAFWCNPISGHATLYWYQQILGQGPKLLIQFQNNGVVDDSQLPKDRFSAERLKGVDSTLKIQPAKLEDSAVYLCASSLLAGGETQYFGPGTRLLVL.